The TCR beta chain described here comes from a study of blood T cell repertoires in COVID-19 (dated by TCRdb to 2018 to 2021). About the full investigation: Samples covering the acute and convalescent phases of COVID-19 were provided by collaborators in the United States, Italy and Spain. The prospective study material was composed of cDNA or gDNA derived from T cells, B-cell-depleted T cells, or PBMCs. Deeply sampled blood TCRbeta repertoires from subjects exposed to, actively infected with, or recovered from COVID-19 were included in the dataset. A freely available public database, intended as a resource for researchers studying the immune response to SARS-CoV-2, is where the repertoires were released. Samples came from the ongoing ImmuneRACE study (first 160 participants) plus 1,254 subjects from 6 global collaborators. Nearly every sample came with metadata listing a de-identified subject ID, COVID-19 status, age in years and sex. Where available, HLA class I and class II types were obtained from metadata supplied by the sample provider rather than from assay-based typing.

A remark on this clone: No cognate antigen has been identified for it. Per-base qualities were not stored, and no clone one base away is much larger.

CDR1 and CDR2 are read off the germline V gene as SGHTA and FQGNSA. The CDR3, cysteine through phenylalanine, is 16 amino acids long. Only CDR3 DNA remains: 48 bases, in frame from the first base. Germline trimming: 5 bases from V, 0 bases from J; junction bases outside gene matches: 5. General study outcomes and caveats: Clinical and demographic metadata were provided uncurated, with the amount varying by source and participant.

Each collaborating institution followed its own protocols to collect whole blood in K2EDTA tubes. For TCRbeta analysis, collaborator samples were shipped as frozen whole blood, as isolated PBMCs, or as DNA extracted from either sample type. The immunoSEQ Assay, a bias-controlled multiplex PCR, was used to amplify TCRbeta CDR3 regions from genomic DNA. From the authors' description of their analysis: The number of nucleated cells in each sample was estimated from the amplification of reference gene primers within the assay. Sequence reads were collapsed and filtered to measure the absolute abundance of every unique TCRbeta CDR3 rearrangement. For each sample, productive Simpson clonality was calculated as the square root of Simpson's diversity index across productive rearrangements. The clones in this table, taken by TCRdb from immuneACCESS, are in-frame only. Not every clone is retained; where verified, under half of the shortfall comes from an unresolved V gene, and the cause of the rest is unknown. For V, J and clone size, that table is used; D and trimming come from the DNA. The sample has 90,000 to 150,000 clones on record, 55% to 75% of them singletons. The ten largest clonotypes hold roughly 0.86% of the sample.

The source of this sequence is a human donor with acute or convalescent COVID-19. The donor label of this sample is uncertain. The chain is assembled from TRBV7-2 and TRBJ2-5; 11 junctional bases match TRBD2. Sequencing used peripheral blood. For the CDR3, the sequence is CASSPTSGGYQETQYF. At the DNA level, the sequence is TGTGCCAGCAGCCCAACTAGCGGGGGTTACCAAGAGACCCAGTACTTC.